The 3 T cell receptor beta chains in this list originate from one sample, sequenced in a study of blood T cell repertoires in COVID-19. The repertoire was sequenced with immunoSEQ multiplex PCR; TCRdb's copy has only in-frame clones and lacks some. This table has 55,000 to 65,000 clones, more than 85% appearing once. The source material was peripheral blood. Receptors originate from a man aged 60-69 years with acute or convalescent COVID-19.

The DNA for the CDR3 is TGTGCCAGCAGCGTGGACAGGGGAGATACGCAGTATTTT. The encoded protein is CASSVDRGDTQYF. The chain couples TRBV2 to TRBJ2-3; 9 bases align to TRBD1. This CDR3 contains 13 residues. CDR1 is SNHLY, CDR2 FYNNEI, per germline. V was pared by 6 bases and J by 5 bases, with 3 bases of the junction left unmatched.

The chain combines TRBV18 with TRBJ1-4, with D unclear. The CDR3 has 15 residues. The germline V gene has CDR1 KGHSH and CDR2 LQKENI. V lost 0 bases and J lost 8, with 13 bases in between. CDR3 DNA: TGTGCCAGCTCACCACCCGCTTCTCACGAGGAAAAACTGTTTTTT. This gives the protein CASSPPASHEEKLFF.

The chain links TRBV7-2 to TRBJ1-2; maybe TRBD1 (5 bases). Deletions cut 5 bases from V and 8 bases from J, with 15 bases between. The CDR3 contains 13 residues. Germline assignment: CDR1 SGHTA and CDR2 FQGNSA. This CDR3 is CASSETGVSGYTF. The CDR3 DNA reads TGTGCCAGCAGCGAGACGGGGGTAAGCGGCTACACCTTC.